This TCR beta chain was recorded in a study of T cells in Graves' hyperthyroidism and ophthalmopathy. This clonotype was seen a single time. The antigen is not known. Study-level points and caveats: A 13 V-J signature model discriminated ophthalmopathy versus stable hyperthyroidism. The model anticipated ophthalmopathy a median around six months pre-onset. Blood also contained most expanded thyroid clonotypes above 0.001.

Amplified TCR beta CDR3 regions came from RNA transcripts. The HTBI set primed first-round TCR CDR3 RT-PCR. One entry per CDR3 protein results from TCRdb running MiXCR on the multiplex PCR reads. The sample has about half a million distinct CDR3 sequences, 16% seen once. PBMCs were obtained from approximately 10 ml fresh peripheral blood. Sample: blood. The sequence derives from a woman aged 25 to 45 with Graves' ophthalmopathy.

The CDR3 protein is CASSLTVGLAGGMSYNEQFF. The CDR3 region has the DNA TGTGCCAGCAGCTTAACGGTGGGACTAGCGGGAGGGATGTCCTACAATGAGCAGTTCTTC. The J gene is TRBJ2-1, the V gene TRBV11-2; TRBD2 aligns across 16 bases. Germline V gene sequence: CDR1 SGHAT, CDR2 FQNNGV. This CDR3 contains 20 residues. The V gene end was trimmed by 2 bases and the J gene end by 1 base; junction bases not matched to a gene: 8.